Each of the 13 T cell receptor beta chains below was sequenced from the same sample in a study of T cell responses to AZD1222 COVID-19 vaccine. Sequencing was performed with immunoSEQ multiplex PCR; in TCRdb, only in-frame clones are kept and a portion is missing. The table includes 65,000 to 75,000 clones, 80% to 90% detected once. The source material was peripheral blood, sampled on day 0 of AZD1222 vaccination. The receptors derive from an adult in good health.

In this sample, this clone turned up once. CDR3 sequence reads: CASSRIAGGSGELFF. The CDR3 coding sequence is TGCGCCAGCAGCAGAATAGCGGGAGGATCAGGGGAGCTGTTTTTT. J is TRBJ2-2 and V is TRBV5-1; TRBD2 agrees at 10 bases. The CDR3 is made up of 15 amino acids. The trim removed 4 bases at V and 8 bases at J, leaving 8 bases unmatched. The germline CDR1 and CDR2 sequences are SGHRS and YFSETQ.

This clone showed up just a few times. The rearrangement links TRBV7-2 to TRBJ2-7, with TRBD2 identical over 12 bases. The CDR3 consists of 15 residues. CDR1 is SGHTA, CDR2 FQGNSA, per germline. The V gene end was trimmed by 5 bases and the J gene end by 7 bases; junction bases not matched to a gene: 9. Here the CDR3 DNA reads TGTGCCAGCAGCGCCCGACTAGCGGGAGCAAAGGAGCAGTACTTC. It specifies CASSARLAGAKEQYF.

This clone occurred once. The V call is TRBV28, the J call TRBJ1-1; 8 bases agree with TRBD1. The CDR3 runs 16 residues. The germline V gene has CDR1 MDHEN and CDR2 SYDVKM. Losses at the gene ends were 1 base for V and 4 bases for J; bases not matched to a gene: 8. Here the CDR3 reads CASSLSLGTGSTEAFF. The CDR3 DNA reads TGTGCCAGCAGTTTATCTCTCGGGACAGGTAGCACTGAAGCTTTCTTT.

V is TRBV5-6 and J is TRBJ1-2; 9 nucleotides match TRBD1. The CDR3 runs to 18 residues. The V segment lost 2 bases and the J segment 4 bases; nucleotides outside the gene matches: 15. Looked up from germline, CDR1 is SGHDT and CDR2 is YYEEEE. CDR3 DNA: TGTGCCAGCAGCTTTGGGCGGACGCTGACAGGGGGAACCTATGGCTACACCTTC. It is translated as CASSFGRTLTGGTYGYTF.

This rearrangement joins TRBV18 to TRBJ1-2; TRBD1 agrees at 9 bases. The CDR3 runs 14 residues. Germline lookup yields CDR1 KGHSH and CDR2 LQKENI. V shed 3 bases and J 2 bases; nucleotides not matched to a gene: 1. For the CDR3, the DNA is TGTGCCAGCTCACCCGGGACAGGGAACTATGGCTACACCTTC. Translation gives CASSPGTGNYGYTF.

This clone is a singleton in its sample. This chain joins TRBV11-2 and TRBJ1-6, with D possibly TRBD1 on 6 matching bases. The germline V gene has CDR1 SGHAT and CDR2 FQNNGV. V was pared by 7 bases and J by 14 bases, with 27 bases between. This CDR3 spans 16 amino acids. In DNA, the CDR3 is TGTGCCAGCAACCCCTTAGGACAGCCTTCCCTTGGTTCCCTCCACTTT. This sequence encodes CASNPLGQPSLGSLHF.

The V and J genes are TRBV30 and TRBJ1-5; unclear D gene. Trimming took 3 bases from V and 3 from J, leaving 9 bases between them. This CDR3 contains 13 residues. Germline V lookup: CDR1 GTSNPN, CDR2 SVGIG (reference sequence). The CDR3 nucleotides are TGTGCCTGGAGGCAGGCCCTCAATCAGCCCCAGCATTTT. It encodes CAWRQALNQPQHF.

CDR3 protein: CASSELSGGFNNEQFF. The CDR3, as DNA: TGCGCCAGCAGCGAACTAAGCGGGGGGTTCAACAATGAGCAGTTCTTC. V and J are TRBV4-3 and TRBJ2-1; 9 bases map to TRBD2. The CDR3 covers 16 residues. The trim removed 5 bases at V and 5 bases at J, leaving 10 bases unmatched. The germline V gene encodes CDR1 LGHNA and CDR2 YSLEER.

The CDR3 bases are TGTGCCAGCAGCTCCCAAGGGGGGATGGGAGCAACAGATACGCAGTATTTT. Its protein product is CASSSQGGMGATDTQYF. The chain recombines TRBV13 with TRBJ2-3; D possibly matches TRBD1 or TRBD2 (6 bases each). The germline gives CDR1 PRHDT, CDR2 FYEKMQ (reference sequence). Trimming removed 4 bases at V and 3 bases at J, with 20 bases between. This CDR3 region has 17 residues.

The chain has TRBV7-9 and TRBJ1-1, with D maybe TRBD1 (5 bases). CDR1 and CDR2 from the germline V gene are SEHNR and FQNEAQ (reference sequence). This CDR3 spans 14 amino acids. The V end was cut by 3 bases, the J end by 3 bases, with 11 bases between. Here the CDR3 reads CASSLKGQDTEAFF. The CDR3 DNA follows: TGTGCCAGCAGCTTGAAGGGGCAGGACACTGAAGCTTTCTTT.

The chain recombines TRBV7-3 with TRBJ2-2; TRBD1 aligns across 8 bases. Germline V gene lookup returns CDR1 SGHTA and CDR2 FQGTGA. Germline trimming cut 2 bases from V and 4 bases from J; bases unmatched to any gene: 3. This CDR3 contains 15 residues. The CDR3: CASSLWDRLTGELFF. CDR3 bases: TGTGCCAGCAGCTTATGGGACAGGCTCACCGGGGAGCTGTTTTTT.

V and J are TRBV24-1 and TRBJ1-5; D unclear. CDR3 length: 14 amino acids. Deletions cut 3 bases from V and 4 bases from J, with 9 bases between. Per the germline V gene, CDR1 is KGHDR and CDR2 is SFDVKD. The CDR3 DNA follows: TGTGCCACCAGTGATCTGAAGGAAAATCAGCCCCAGCATTTT. Amino acid sequence: CATSDLKENQPQHF.

J is TRBJ1-4 and V is TRBV5-1; 11 nucleotides line up with TRBD1. CDR3 size: 16 residues. Germline V CDR1 and CDR2: SGHRS, YFSETQ. The V gene end was trimmed by 3 bases and the J gene end by 6 bases; junction bases not matched to a gene: 7. CDR3 protein: CASSSGQGVLDEKLFF. In nucleotides, the CDR3 is TGCGCCAGCAGCTCGGGACAGGGGGTATTAGATGAAAAACTGTTTTTT.